This TCR beta chain is from a study of T cell repertoires in cytomegalovirus infection (dated by TCRdb to the late 2010s). With respect to the entire study: Peptide stimulations targeted recently identified HLA-C-restricted CMV epitopes, whose presentation resists viral immunomodulation, together with well-studied HLA-B-restricted epitopes. The HLA type of each donor mattered for the analysis, because public TCR beta signatures pointed to carriage of CMV infection along with the matching HLA type. Results and caveats for the whole study, not just this receptor: In both this cohort and an independent roughly 350-donor cohort, the cumulative frequency of public TCR beta family members distinguished carriers of CMV infection plus the relevant HLA type. In the ex vivo response, HLA-C-restricted CMV-specific TCR beta clonotypes were dominant, and in two of eight donors the single most frequent clonotype came from this HLA-C-restricted group.

For sequencing, an Illumina HiSeq 1500 was employed. TCRdb reworked the public reads: Q25 trimming with fastp, MiXCR clone assembly, productive beta chains retained. Each CDR3 protein appears once, grouped with its most common genes and DNA. The sample data list 310,000 or so distinct CDR3 sequences, and roughly 25% of these were observed just once. The ten top clones hold about an eighth of the sample. Note on this clonotype: The target of this receptor is not known. No base qualities exist here, and no much larger clone lies one base off it.

What the treatment or condition label conveys for this sample: in vitro stimulation with specific CMV peptide epitopes to enrich CMV-specific T cells. The junction carries 15 bases between V and J, which are trimmed by 4 bases and 3 bases respectively. The CDR3 contains 16 residues, cysteine and phenylalanine counted. Of the read, only the CDR3 DNA is kept; its 48 bases are in frame from base 1. The sequence was obtained from a human donor in good health (CMV status not recorded). Some clones in this sample may be carry-over from other donors' samples. The sample was cultured PBMCs, taken from culture after CMV antigen stimulation. Rearrangement joined TRBV12-3 or TRBV12-4 to TRBJ2-2; possibly the D gene is TRBD2, per 6 matching bases. At the DNA level, the sequence is TGTGCCAGCAGTTCCTTTGGGACTGGGCACACCGGGGAGCTGTTTTTT. Its protein is CASSSFGTGHTGELFF.